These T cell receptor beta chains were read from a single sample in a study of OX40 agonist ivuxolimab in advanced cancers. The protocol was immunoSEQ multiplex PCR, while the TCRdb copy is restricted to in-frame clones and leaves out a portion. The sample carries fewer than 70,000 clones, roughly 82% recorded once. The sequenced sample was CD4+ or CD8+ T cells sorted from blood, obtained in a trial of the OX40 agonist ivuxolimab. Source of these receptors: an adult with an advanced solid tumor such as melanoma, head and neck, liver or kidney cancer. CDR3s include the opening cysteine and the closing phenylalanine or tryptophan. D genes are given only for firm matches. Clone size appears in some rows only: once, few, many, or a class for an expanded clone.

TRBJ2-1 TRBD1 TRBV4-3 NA CASSPGGGQGARNEQFF TGCGCCAGCAGCCCGGGGGGGGGACAGGGGGCGAGGAATGAGCAGTTCTTC
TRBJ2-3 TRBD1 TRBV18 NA CASSPGQGTPDTQYF TGTGCCAGCTCACCGGGACAGGGGACCCCAGATACGCAGTATTTT
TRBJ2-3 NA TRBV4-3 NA CASSLSLASTDTQYF TGCGCCAGCAGCCTCTCTTTGGCTAGCACAGATACGCAGTATTTT
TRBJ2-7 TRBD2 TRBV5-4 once CASSLGLADTYEQYF TGTGCCAGCAGCTTAGGACTAGCTGATACCTACGAGCAGTACTTC
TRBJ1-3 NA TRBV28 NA CASSLLGAGNTIYF TGTGCCAGCAGTTTATTGGGAGCTGGAAACACCATATATTTT
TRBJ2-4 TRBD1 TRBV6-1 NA CASSEATGQGNIQYF TGTGCCAGCAGTGAAGCCACCGGACAGGGAAACATTCAGTACTTC
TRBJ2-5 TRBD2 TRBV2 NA CASSEGTSGKETQYF TGTGCCAGCAGTGAAGGGACTAGCGGGAAAGAGACCCAGTACTTC
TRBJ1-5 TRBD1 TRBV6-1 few CAIRTGRGGNQPQHF TGTGCCATACGGACAGGGAGAGGCGGCAATCAGCCCCAGCATTTT
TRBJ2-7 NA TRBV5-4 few CASSAPLKSHEQYF TGTGCCAGCAGCGCCCCCCTAAAGTCCCACGAGCAGTACTTC
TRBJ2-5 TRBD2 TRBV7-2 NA CASSLVFLAGARETQYF TGTGCCAGCAGCTTAGTTTTCCTAGCGGGAGCTCGGGAGACCCAGTACTTC
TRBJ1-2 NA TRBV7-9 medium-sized CASSFQSIGNYGYTF TGTGCCAGCAGCTTTCAGTCGATAGGGAACTATGGCTACACCTTC
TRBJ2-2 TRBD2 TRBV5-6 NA CASSLTSGNTGELFF TGTGCCAGCAGCTTGACTAGCGGTAACACCGGGGAGCTGTTTTTT
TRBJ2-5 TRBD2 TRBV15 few CATSVGGSTETQYF TGTGCCACCAGCGTGGGAGGGTCTACGGAGACCCAGTACTTC
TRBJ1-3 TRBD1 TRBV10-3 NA CAATGDSGNTIYF TGTGCCGCGACAGGGGACTCTGGAAACACCATATATTTT
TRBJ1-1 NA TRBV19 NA CASTPGSVLGTEAFF TGTGCCAGTACCCCGGGGTCCGTCCTGGGCACTGAAGCTTTCTTT
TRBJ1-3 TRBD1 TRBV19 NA CASSTQGGTSGNTIYF TGTGCCAGTAGTACCCAAGGGGGCACCTCTGGAAACACCATATATTTT
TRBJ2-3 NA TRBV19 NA CASSIPSVDTQYF TGTGCCAGTAGTATCCCGTCGGTAGATACGCAGTATTTT
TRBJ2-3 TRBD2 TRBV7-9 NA CASSRGAGVFTDTQYF TGTGCCAGCAGCCGTGGGGCGGGAGTGTTCACAGATACGCAGTATTTT
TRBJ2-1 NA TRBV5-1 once CASSLDLTPWGNEQFF TGCGCCAGCAGCTTGGATCTGACCCCCTGGGGAAATGAGCAGTTCTTC
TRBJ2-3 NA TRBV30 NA CAWTWFEDTQYF TGTGCCTGGACCTGGTTCGAAGATACGCAGTATTTT
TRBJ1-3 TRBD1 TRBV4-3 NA CASSQDRAGGPSSGNTIYF TGCGCCAGCAGCCAAGATAGGGCAGGGGGCCCGAGCTCTGGAAACACCATATATTTT
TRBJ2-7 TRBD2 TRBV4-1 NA CASSGGLAGGEQYF TGCGCCAGCAGCGGCGGACTAGCGGGGGGGGAGCAGTACTTC
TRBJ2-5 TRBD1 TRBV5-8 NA CASSSRTGGIETQYF TGTGCCAGCAGCTCCCGGACAGGTGGAATAGAGACCCAGTACTTC
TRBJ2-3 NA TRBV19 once CASSIVRANTDTQYF TGTGCCAGTAGTATTGTTAGGGCCAACACAGATACGCAGTATTTT
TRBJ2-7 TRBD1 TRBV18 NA CASSQRTGGAGYEQYF TGTGCCAGCTCACAAAGGACAGGGGGCGCAGGCTACGAGCAGTACTTC
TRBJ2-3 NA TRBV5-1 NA CASSLVGITTDTQYF TGCGCCAGCAGCTTGGTGGGTATAACCACAGATACGCAGTATTTT
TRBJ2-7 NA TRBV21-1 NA CASSITWRHSYEQYF TGTGCCAGCAGCATCACTTGGCGGCACTCCTACGAGCAGTACTTC
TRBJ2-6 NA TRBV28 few CASIKSGANVLTF TGTGCCAGCATAAAGTCTGGGGCCAACGTCCTGACTTTC
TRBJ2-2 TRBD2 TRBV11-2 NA CASSLRLAGGTNTGELFF TGTGCCAGCAGCCTACGGCTAGCGGGAGGGACGAACACCGGGGAGCTGTTTTTT
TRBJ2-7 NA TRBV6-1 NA CASSVQGTSYEQYF TGTGCCAGCAGTGTCCAGGGTACCTCCTACGAGCAGTACTTC
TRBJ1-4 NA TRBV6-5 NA CASSEEGRSEKLFF TGTGCCAGCAGCGAGGAGGGCCGCTCTGAAAAACTGTTTTTT
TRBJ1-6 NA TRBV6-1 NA CASSEGFAHF TGTGCCAGCAGTGAGGGTTTTGCCCACTTT
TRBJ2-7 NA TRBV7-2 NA CASSARASDWRSYEQYF TGTGCCAGCAGCGCCCGAGCTAGCGATTGGCGCTCCTACGAGCAGTACTTC
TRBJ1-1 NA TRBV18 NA CASSPEPGPEAFF TGTGCCAGCTCACCAGAGCCGGGTCCCGAAGCTTTCTTT
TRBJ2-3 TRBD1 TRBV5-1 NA CASSTTGGEDTQYF TGCGCCAGCAGCACGACAGGGGGCGAAGATACGCAGTATTTT
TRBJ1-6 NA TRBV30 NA CAWSVLGGRESPLHF TGTGCCTGGAGTGTACTGGGGGGAAGAGAATCACCCCTCCACTTT
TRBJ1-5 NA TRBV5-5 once CASSLWGAVGNQPQHF TGTGCCAGCAGCTTGTGGGGGGCCGTCGGCAATCAGCCCCAGCATTTT
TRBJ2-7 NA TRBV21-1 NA CASSKGGARGEQYF TGTGCCAGCAGCAAGGGAGGGGCCAGGGGCGAGCAGTACTTC
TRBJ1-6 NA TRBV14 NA CASSQGLLNSPLHF TGTGCCAGCAGCCAAGGCCTCCTAAACTCACCCCTCCACTTT
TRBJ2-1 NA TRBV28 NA CASSLFPESSSYNEQFF TGTGCCAGCAGTTTATTCCCAGAGTCCAGCTCCTACAATGAGCAGTTCTTC
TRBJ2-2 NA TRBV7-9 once CASSLRGSGELFF TGTGCCAGCAGCTTAAGAGGGTCCGGGGAGCTGTTTTTT
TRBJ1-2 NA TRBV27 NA CASSLGAEDGYTF TGTGCCAGCAGTTTAGGAGCTGAAGATGGCTACACCTTC